The present T cell receptor beta chain was sequenced within a study of CD8 T cells in Susac syndrome. V gave up 4 bases and J gave up 5 bases; unmatched junction bases: 6. This CDR3 is 14 amino acids long. Germline CDR1 and CDR2: MDHEN and SYDVKM. In the multiple sclerosis control group, patients were treatment-naive and had stable or active relapsing-remitting disease. Reverse transcription of roughly 0.5 to 1 ug RNA used random hexamers. Amplification of TCR beta CDR3 used immunoSEQ multiplex PCR across 54 Vbeta and 13 Jbeta. MiXCR, run by TCRdb on the immunoSEQ multiplex PCR reads, gives a single entry per CDR3 protein. The sample lists approximately 140,000 distinct CDR3 sequences, approximately 79% seen once, with 0.5% to 0.65% in the top ten.

This receptor was identified in a human donor with multiple sclerosis. Sequenced material: CD8+ T cells from PBMCs. The rearrangement uses TRBV28 and TRBJ1-2; 8 bases agree with TRBD1. This chain's CDR3 is CASSSGQGRYGYTF. CDR3 DNA: TGTGCCAGCAGTTCCGGACAGGGCCGATATGGCTACACCTTC.